This T cell receptor beta chain was captured by sequencing in a study of T cells in Graves' hyperthyroidism and ophthalmopathy. This clonotype turned up a few times. Researchers amplified the TCR beta CDR3 regions from RNA transcripts. The HTBI primer set served for first-round RT-PCR of the TCR CDR3. TCRdb reprocessed the multiplex PCR reads via MiXCR and lists one record per CDR3 protein. The sample has around 380,000 distinct CDR3 sequences; approximately 13% are singletons. This CDR3 spans 15 amino acids. V was trimmed by 5 bases and J by 0 bases, leaving 8 bases between them. Sample: blood. The receptor was derived from a young man with Graves' hyperthyroidism that later progressed to Graves' ophthalmopathy. The V call is TRBV12-3 or TRBV12-4, the J call TRBJ1-6, with D possibly matching TRBD1 (5 bases). The CDR3 bases are TGTGCCAGCAGTGCGCAGGGCTCCTATAATTCACCCCTCCACTTT. Its protein product is CASSAQGSYNSPLHF.